This T cell receptor (beta chain) emerged from a study of CD8+ T cells in alopecia areata. Isolation of CD4+ and CD8+ T cells from PBMCs was achieved by sorting. Trimming cost V 0 bases and J 2 bases, with 9 bases left between them. The CDR3 consists of 15 residues. CDR1 and CDR2 from the germline V gene are MGHRA and YSYEKL. Following RNA extraction, reverse transcription yielded cDNA that acted as the sequencing template. This table comes from immunoSEQ multiplex PCR, and its TCRdb copy is limited to in-frame clones, with some not included. The sample gives approximately 130,000 clones, about 50% of which show up once; about 10% is in the top ten.

The chain couples TRBV4-1 to TRBJ2-3; maybe TRBD2 (5 bases). Sequenced sample: NKG2D-low CD8+ T cells sorted from blood. The sequence was obtained from a human donor with alopecia areata. CDR3 coding DNA: TGCGCCAGCAGCCAAGATACTAGTCTCACAGATACGCAGTATTTT. Translating it yields CASSQDTSLTDTQYF.